This T cell receptor (beta chain) was recovered during a study of control samples from healthy donors and cancer patients. Profiling relied on immunoSEQ multiplex PCR, and the TCRdb table lists in-frame clones only, not all of them. The table records about 160,000 clones, 90% to 95% of them present only once. This CDR3 has 14 amino acids. The V gene end was trimmed by 5 bases and the J gene end by 4 bases; junction bases not matched to a gene: 5. Germline CDR1 is SGHRS and CDR2 is YFSETQ. This clonotype originated in a woman aged 55-69 years in good health. V is TRBV5-1 and J is TRBJ2-1; TRBD2 matches 8 bases. What was sequenced was blood. CDR3 amino acids: CASRPGLEYNEQFF. In DNA, the CDR3 is TGCGCCAGCAGGCCGGGACTAGAATACAATGAGCAGTTCTTC.